This T cell receptor (beta chain) appears in the sequencing data of a study of cytomegalovirus exposure and HLA in healthy donors (dated by TCRdb to the late 2010s). Describing the broader study: According to a later analysis, the roughly 120 validation repertoires were produced on the same platform as the approximately 690 repertoires of the first cohort. The study aimed to test whether signatures of past pathogen exposure could be identified by cataloging public T cell receptors. Along with the approximately 700-subject first cohort, a separate validation cohort of over 90 different subjects was used. High-throughput TCR immunosequencing, statistical association of individual TCRs with disease status, and machine learning were combined to predict cytomegalovirus infection status. Here is what the overall study found, with its caveats: The study gave a list of over 150 TCR beta chains associated with cytomegalovirus. Most TCR sequences were observed very rarely across donors, whereas some public TCRs were present in many individuals. In both the original and validation cohorts, the classifier was reported to diagnose cytomegalovirus status with high specificity and sensitivity. The validation cohort had no HLA typing available for a later analysis, so co-occurrence within that cohort was assessed over all 120 or so repertoires. Subsequent analysis determined that TCRs grouped into clusters in the first cohort also showed a tendency toward co-occurrence across the approximately 110 validation repertoires, and 85% to 95% of cluster scores exceeded 0. The authors suggested that the approach could potentially be generalized to other disease states and immunological phenotypes. In vitro tests confirmed that a few of the cytomegalovirus-associated TCR beta chains recognize cytomegalovirus antigens.

The donors belonged to the validation cohort of roughly 120 subjects, which was separate from the approximately 700-subject first cohort. Points on this clone: What antigen it recognizes has not been identified. Base-call qualities are not available, and no considerably larger clone is one nucleotide away.

The method was the immunoSEQ multiplex PCR assay. The authors processed their data as follows. A statistical classification framework was built to diagnose cytomegalovirus status from the catalog of TCR beta chain sequences. Held by TCRdb, this immuneACCESS table contains in-frame sequences only and omits some clones. Under half of the omission traces to an unresolved V gene where checked; the cause of the rest is unknown. For V, J and clone size, that table is used; D and trimming come from the DNA. In all, the sample holds approximately 280,000 clones, and approximately 83% of those were seen once. Around 1% of the sample comes from the top ten. At the junction V is shortened by 6 bases and J by 3 bases; bases outside the gene matches: 3. Based on the germline V gene, the CDR1 and CDR2 sequences are SNHLY and FYNNEI. The CDR3 numbers 14 residues from cysteine through phenylalanine. Just CDR3 DNA is preserved here, 42 bases in frame from base 1.

The TCR was taken from a woman under 30 in good health and CMV-seronegative. Sequencing was done on a sample of PBMCs. The chain joins TRBV2 to TRBJ2-3; 10 of the junction bases match TRBD1. The CDR3 is CASREDRGTDTQYF. The DNA sequence is TGTGCCAGCAGGGAGGACAGGGGGACAGATACGCAGTATTTT.